A selection of T cell receptor beta chains follows, all from one sample in a study of shared clonotypes between healthy human individuals. Sequencing was performed with immunoSEQ multiplex PCR; in TCRdb, only in-frame clones are kept and a portion is missing. Of about 730,000 clones in the sample, over 60% were seen once. Sequences were obtained from memory CD4+ T cells sorted from blood. The receptors derive from a woman aged 30 to 39 in good health. Both conserved end residues are part of each CDR3. The order of the fields is clone size, D gene, V gene, J gene, CDR3 protein, CDR3 DNA. A D gene is named only where the DNA matches it firmly. Clone size is given for some rows only: seen once, a few or many times, or a class if the clone is expanded.

abundance: -
d_gene: -
v_gene: TRBV5-1
j_gene: TRBJ1-1
CDR3aa: CASSPSAAAIFEAFF
CDR3nt: TGCGCCAGCAGCCCCAGCGCGGCGGCCATATTCGAAGCTTTCTTT

abundance: -
d_gene: -
v_gene: TRBV28
j_gene: TRBJ2-1
CDR3aa: CATLRWTSRNEQFF
CDR3nt: TGTGCCACCTTACGATGGACAAGTCGCAATGAGCAGTTCTTC

abundance: -
d_gene: TRBD2
v_gene: TRBV27
j_gene: TRBJ2-7
CDR3aa: CASSFLAGQAKEQYF
CDR3nt: TGTGCCAGCAGTTTCTTAGCGGGTCAAGCAAAGGAGCAGTACTTC

abundance: -
d_gene: -
v_gene: TRBV5-6
j_gene: TRBJ2-5
CDR3aa: CASSSNSRAQYF
CDR3nt: TGTGCCAGCAGCTCAAACAGTAGGGCCCAGTACTTC

abundance: -
d_gene: -
v_gene: TRBV6-6
j_gene: TRBJ2-6
CDR3aa: CASSYSLRSGANVLTF
CDR3nt: TGTGCCAGCAGTTACTCCCTGCGCTCTGGGGCCAACGTCCTGACTTTC

abundance: -
d_gene: TRBD1
v_gene: TRBV18
j_gene: TRBJ1-1
CDR3aa: CASSPGQGGTEAFF
CDR3nt: TGTGCCAGCTCACCGGGACAGGGAGGAACTGAAGCTTTCTTT

abundance: once
d_gene: -
v_gene: TRBV11-1
j_gene: TRBJ1-2
CDR3aa: CASSPEFKAGTYGYTF
CDR3nt: TGTGCCAGCAGCCCGGAGTTTAAGGCTGGAACCTATGGCTACACCTTC

abundance: -
d_gene: TRBD2
v_gene: TRBV2
j_gene: TRBJ2-1
CDR3aa: CASSASGIPNEQFF
CDR3nt: TGTGCCAGCAGTGCGAGCGGGATTCCCAATGAGCAGTTCTTC

abundance: -
d_gene: -
v_gene: TRBV28
j_gene: TRBJ2-7
CDR3aa: CASSLSGVGEQYF
CDR3nt: TGTGCCAGCAGTTTATCAGGGGTGGGGGAGCAGTACTTC

abundance: -
d_gene: TRBD1
v_gene: TRBV6-4
j_gene: TRBJ1-4
CDR3aa: CASSSRDRGREKLFF
CDR3nt: TGTGCCAGCAGTTCCCGGGACAGGGGTAGGGAAAAACTGTTTTTT

abundance: -
d_gene: -
v_gene: TRBV2
j_gene: TRBJ2-7
CDR3aa: CASSGRSYEQYF
CDR3nt: TGTGCCAGCAGTGGGCGTAGCTACGAGCAGTACTTC

abundance: -
d_gene: TRBD1
v_gene: TRBV13
j_gene: TRBJ2-3
CDR3aa: CASSPTGISPNSTDTQYF
CDR3nt: TGTGCCAGCAGCCCGACAGGGATCTCTCCTAATAGCACAGATACGCAGTATTTT

abundance: -
d_gene: -
v_gene: TRBV10-3
j_gene: TRBJ1-3
CDR3aa: CAIEEGGMADTIYF
CDR3nt: TGTGCCATCGAAGAGGGCGGAATGGCAGACACCATATATTTT

abundance: -
d_gene: -
v_gene: TRBV27
j_gene: TRBJ2-3
CDR3aa: CASNTRGTDTQYF
CDR3nt: TGTGCCAGCAATACAAGGGGCACAGATACGCAGTATTTT

abundance: -
d_gene: -
v_gene: TRBV4-1
j_gene: TRBJ2-3
CDR3aa: CASSQTVRNTQYF
CDR3nt: TGCGCCAGCAGCCAAACCGTAAGGAATACGCAGTATTTT

abundance: -
d_gene: -
v_gene: TRBV14
j_gene: TRBJ1-1
CDR3aa: CASSQVRGNQAFF
CDR3nt: TGTGCCAGCAGCCAGGTCCGGGGGAATCAGGCTTTCTTT

abundance: -
d_gene: -
v_gene: TRBV7-9
j_gene: TRBJ1-1
CDR3aa: CASSFGRNTEAFF
CDR3nt: TGTGCCAGCAGCTTTGGGCGGAACACTGAAGCTTTCTTT

abundance: -
d_gene: -
v_gene: TRBV18
j_gene: TRBJ2-2
CDR3aa: CASSPYPGDTGELFF
CDR3nt: TGTGCCAGCTCACCATACCCAGGGGACACCGGGGAGCTGTTTTTT

abundance: -
d_gene: -
v_gene: TRBV6-1
j_gene: TRBJ1-1
CDR3aa: CASIPFDAVAEAFF
CDR3nt: TGTGCCAGCATACCATTTGACGCTGTGGCTGAAGCTTTCTTT

abundance: -
d_gene: -
v_gene: TRBV28
j_gene: TRBJ2-1
CDR3aa: CASSSLKRYNEQFF
CDR3nt: TGTGCCAGCAGTTCTTTGAAGCGGTACAATGAGCAGTTCTTC

abundance: -
d_gene: -
v_gene: TRBV10-3
j_gene: TRBJ2-7
CDR3aa: CAISRDRSYEQYF
CDR3nt: TGTGCCATCAGCCGGGACCGCTCCTACGAGCAGTACTTC

abundance: many
d_gene: -
v_gene: TRBV11-1
j_gene: TRBJ2-3
CDR3aa: CASSLALGRGTDTQYF
CDR3nt: TGTGCCAGCAGCTTAGCGCTGGGTCGCGGCACAGATACGCAGTATTTT

abundance: -
d_gene: TRBD2
v_gene: TRBV11-2
j_gene: TRBJ2-1
CDR3aa: CASSLLSSGPSSYNEQFF
CDR3nt: TGTGCCAGCAGCTTATTGAGTAGCGGGCCGAGCTCCTACAATGAGCAGTTCTTC

abundance: few
d_gene: -
v_gene: TRBV7-8
j_gene: TRBJ2-7
CDR3aa: CASSLAGVGQYF
CDR3nt: TGTGCCAGCAGCTTAGCGGGAGTGGGTCAGTACTTC

abundance: many
d_gene: -
v_gene: TRBV5-5
j_gene: TRBJ1-1
CDR3aa: CASSTGGNTEAFF
CDR3nt: TGTGCCAGCAGCACCGGGGGCAACACTGAAGCTTTCTTT

abundance: -
d_gene: TRBD2
v_gene: TRBV4-2
j_gene: TRBJ2-1
CDR3aa: CASSQRLAGGRDSYNEQFF
CDR3nt: TGTGCCAGCAGCCAGAGACTAGCGGGAGGAAGGGACTCCTACAATGAGCAGTTCTTC

abundance: -
d_gene: TRBD1
v_gene: TRBV25-1
j_gene: TRBJ2-1
CDR3aa: CASSESRGPYNEQFF
CDR3nt: TGTGCCAGCAGTGAATCAAGGGGGCCTTACAATGAGCAGTTCTTC

abundance: -
d_gene: TRBD2
v_gene: TRBV18
j_gene: TRBJ2-1
CDR3aa: CASSETSGSFSEQFF
CDR3nt: TGTGCCAGCTCGGAAACTAGCGGGAGCTTTAGTGAGCAGTTCTTC

abundance: -
d_gene: TRBD2
v_gene: TRBV28
j_gene: TRBJ2-1
CDR3aa: CASRNQIAGVHEQFF
CDR3nt: TGTGCCAGCAGGAACCAAATAGCGGGTGTCCATGAGCAGTTCTTC

abundance: -
d_gene: TRBD1
v_gene: TRBV10-3
j_gene: TRBJ2-3
CDR3aa: CAISESGAGGDDTQYF
CDR3nt: TGTGCCATCAGTGAGTCGGGGGCAGGGGGTGACGATACGCAGTATTTT

abundance: -
d_gene: -
v_gene: TRBV10-1
j_gene: TRBJ1-1
CDR3aa: CASARDTYTEAFF
CDR3nt: TGCGCCAGCGCCCGGGACACGTACACTGAAGCTTTCTTT

abundance: -
d_gene: TRBD2
v_gene: TRBV6-4
j_gene: TRBJ2-1
CDR3aa: CASSVSREGLPEQFF
CDR3nt: TGTGCCAGCAGTGTAAGCCGGGAGGGCCTCCCTGAGCAGTTCTTC

abundance: many
d_gene: TRBD2
v_gene: TRBV27
j_gene: TRBJ2-7
CDR3aa: CASSSQQSGKLREQYF
CDR3nt: TGTGCCAGCAGTTCCCAACAAAGCGGGAAACTGCGCGAGCAGTACTTC

abundance: -
d_gene: -
v_gene: TRBV5-1
j_gene: TRBJ2-1
CDR3aa: CASSSDKTFPNEQFF
CDR3nt: TGCGCCAGCAGTTCGGACAAGACTTTCCCCAATGAGCAGTTCTTC

abundance: -
d_gene: -
v_gene: TRBV9
j_gene: TRBJ1-4
CDR3aa: CASSRRGGNEKLFF
CDR3nt: TGTGCCAGCAGCCGCCGCGGGGGTAATGAAAAACTGTTTTTT

abundance: -
d_gene: -
v_gene: TRBV5-4
j_gene: TRBJ2-7
CDR3aa: CASGLATDPSYEQYF
CDR3nt: TGTGCCAGCGGATTGGCGACGGATCCCTCCTACGAGCAGTACTTC

abundance: -
d_gene: TRBD1
v_gene: TRBV28
j_gene: TRBJ1-1
CDR3aa: CASSSSGTGKTEAFF
CDR3nt: TGTGCCAGCAGTTCGTCTGGGACAGGGAAAACTGAAGCTTTCTTT

abundance: few
d_gene: -
v_gene: TRBV10-2
j_gene: TRBJ1-1
CDR3aa: CASSESKDSPEAFF
CDR3nt: TGCGCCAGCAGTGAGTCTAAGGACTCGCCTGAAGCTTTCTTT

abundance: -
d_gene: -
v_gene: TRBV18
j_gene: TRBJ1-2
CDR3aa: CASSPRGNYGYTF
CDR3nt: TGTGCCAGCTCACCACGGGGGAACTATGGCTACACCTTC

abundance: -
d_gene: -
v_gene: TRBV7-9
j_gene: TRBJ1-3
CDR3aa: CASSLKQPVGNTIYF
CDR3nt: TGTGCCAGCAGCTTAAAACAGCCCGTAGGAAACACCATATATTTT

abundance: few
d_gene: -
v_gene: TRBV6-5
j_gene: TRBJ2-5
CDR3aa: CASSYPVVAVQETQYF
CDR3nt: TGTGCCAGCAGTTACCCGGTAGTAGCGGTACAAGAGACCCAGTACTTC

abundance: -
d_gene: -
v_gene: TRBV28
j_gene: TRBJ2-1
CDR3aa: CASSLLGRGGSNEQFF
CDR3nt: TGTGCCAGCAGTTTATTAGGGAGGGGGGGTTCGAATGAGCAGTTCTTC

abundance: -
d_gene: TRBD2
v_gene: TRBV5-1
j_gene: TRBJ2-3
CDR3aa: CASRLAGSTTDTQYF
CDR3nt: TGCGCCAGCAGATTAGCGGGAAGCACGACAGATACGCAGTATTTT

abundance: -
d_gene: -
v_gene: TRBV6-5
j_gene: TRBJ2-2
CDR3aa: CASSYSTGELFF
CDR3nt: TGTGCCAGCAGTTACTCGACCGGGGAGCTGTTTTTT

abundance: -
d_gene: TRBD2
v_gene: TRBV2
j_gene: TRBJ2-7
CDR3aa: CATSRTSGIWRKISYEQYF
CDR3nt: TGTGCCACGTCCCGGACTAGCGGGATTTGGAGGAAGATCTCCTACGAGCAGTACTTC

abundance: -
d_gene: TRBD2
v_gene: TRBV5-1
j_gene: TRBJ2-7
CDR3aa: CASRPGLAPRVGYEQYF
CDR3nt: TGCGCCAGCAGGCCGGGACTAGCGCCCCGCGTAGGCTACGAGCAGTACTTC

abundance: -
d_gene: -
v_gene: TRBV10-3
j_gene: TRBJ1-1
CDR3aa: CAIKAGNTEAFF
CDR3nt: TGTGCCATCAAAGCCGGGAACACTGAAGCTTTCTTT

abundance: -
d_gene: -
v_gene: TRBV5-4
j_gene: TRBJ1-1
CDR3aa: CASSLQTGTNTEAFF
CDR3nt: TGTGCCAGCAGCTTACAGACAGGCACGAACACTGAAGCTTTCTTT